The clone carrying this T cell receptor (beta chain) was found many times. TCRdb independently ran MiXCR on the 5' RACE reads; one entry per CDR3 protein. The sample lists around 250,000 distinct CDR3 sequences, 6.9% seen once, with around 0.9% in the top ten. The data derive from a study of T cells after yellow fever vaccination. The receptor comes from a man in his thirties or forties who received the YFV17D yellow fever vaccine. The source material was CD4+ T cells sorted from PBMCs, sampled 15 days after the yellow fever booster vaccination.

CDR3 region: CASSLDMGNYEQYF. In nucleotides, the CDR3 is TGTGCCAGCAGCTTAGATATGGGAAACTACGAGCAGTACTTC. The rearrangement joins TRBV7-2 to TRBJ2-7; D is undetermined. The V end was cut by 1 base, the J end by 3 bases, with 10 bases between. Germline lookup yields CDR1 SGHTA and CDR2 FQGNSA. This CDR3 contains 14 residues.